This paragraph reports one T cell receptor (beta chain). The CDR3 loop spans 15 amino acids. V was clipped by 1 base and J by 0 bases, with 6 bases between them. From germline, CDR1 is LGHDT and CDR2 YNNKEL (reference sequence). Authors' processing steps: Estimation of nucleated cell counts was performed using reference gene primer amplification. The data were produced by immunoSEQ multiplex PCR, yet TCRdb's version contains in-frame clones alone and is incomplete. The V and J calls and clone size were taken over from that table, and D and trimming were inferred from the DNA. The sample gives 120,000 or so clones, about 88% of which show up once; roughly 1.2% is in the top ten. This sample was included in a study of blood T cell repertoires in COVID-19. Background on the study: Acute and convalescent COVID-19 specimens originated in the United States, Italy and Spain. Nucleic acid was either cDNA or gDNA, and it came from T cells, B-cell-depleted T cells, or PBMCs.

Input material: peripheral blood. The clonotype originates from a woman of 80 years or more with acute or convalescent COVID-19. The chain links TRBV3-1 (or the pseudogene TRBV3-2) to TRBJ1-4, with D unresolved. The CDR3 bases are TGTGCCAGCAGCCAAGTTCCTGCAACTAATGAAAAACTGTTTTTT. It specifies CASSQVPATNEKLFF.